This TCR beta chain is from a study of blood T cell repertoires in COVID-19. As for the study in general: Samples representing acute and convalescent COVID-19 were sourced from the United States, Italy and Spain. The cDNA or gDNA used as material had been derived from T cells, B-cell-depleted T cells, or PBMCs.

The length of the CDR3 is 15 residues. Germline V gene lookup returns CDR1 LNHDA and CDR2 SQIVND (reference sequence). Unmatched junction bases numbered 8, after V lost 7 bases and J lost 4 bases. Only in-frame clones appear in the TCRdb table, and some are missing; sequencing was by immunoSEQ multiplex PCR. The sample holds 100,000 to 110,000 clones; more than 65% are singletons and the top ten take over 10%. This chain uses TRBV19 with TRBJ2-1, with 9 bases identical to TRBD1. The sequenced sample was peripheral blood. The clonotype was recovered from an older woman with acute or convalescent COVID-19. CDR3 residues: CASNPMDRGYNEQFF. DNA of the CDR3: TGTGCCAGTAACCCAATGGACAGGGGTTACAATGAGCAGTTCTTC.